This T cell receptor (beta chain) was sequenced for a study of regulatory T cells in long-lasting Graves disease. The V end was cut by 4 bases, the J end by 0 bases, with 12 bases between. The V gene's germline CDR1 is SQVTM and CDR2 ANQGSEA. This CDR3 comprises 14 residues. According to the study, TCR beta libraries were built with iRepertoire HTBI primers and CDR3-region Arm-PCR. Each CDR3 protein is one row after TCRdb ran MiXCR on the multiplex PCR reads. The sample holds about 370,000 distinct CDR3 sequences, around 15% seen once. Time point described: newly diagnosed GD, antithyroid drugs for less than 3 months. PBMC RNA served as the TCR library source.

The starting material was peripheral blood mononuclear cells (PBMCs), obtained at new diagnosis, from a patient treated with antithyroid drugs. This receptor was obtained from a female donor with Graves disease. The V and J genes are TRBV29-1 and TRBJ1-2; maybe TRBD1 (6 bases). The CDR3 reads CSVGTVRANYGYTF. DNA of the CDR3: TGCAGCGTTGGGACAGTAAGAGCTAACTATGGCTACACCTTC.